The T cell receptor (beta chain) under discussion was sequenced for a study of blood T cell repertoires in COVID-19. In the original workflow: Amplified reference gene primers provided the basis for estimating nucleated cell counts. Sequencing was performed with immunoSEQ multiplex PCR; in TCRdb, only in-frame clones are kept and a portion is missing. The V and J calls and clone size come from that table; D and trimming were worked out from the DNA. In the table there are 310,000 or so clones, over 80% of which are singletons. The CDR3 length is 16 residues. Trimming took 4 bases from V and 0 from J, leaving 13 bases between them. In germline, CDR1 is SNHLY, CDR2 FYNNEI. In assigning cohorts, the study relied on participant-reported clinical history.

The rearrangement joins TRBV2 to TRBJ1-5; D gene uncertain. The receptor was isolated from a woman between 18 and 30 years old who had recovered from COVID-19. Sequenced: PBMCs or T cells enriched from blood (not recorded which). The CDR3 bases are TGTGCCAGCAGTGGCGAGGGCACTTATAGCAATCAGCCCCAGCATTTT. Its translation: CASSGEGTYSNQPQHF.